These 25 T cell receptor beta chains were sequenced from one sample in a study of shared clonotypes between healthy human individuals. Here immunoSEQ multiplex PCR was the method, and the copy in TCRdb shows in-frame clones only, minus some. The profile shows approximately 530,000 clones, about 96% of them singletons. Sequences were obtained from naive CD4+ T cells sorted from blood. Noted subset: CD45RA+ positively selected. Receptors originate from a woman in her 30s in good health.

V usage is TRBV10-3 and J usage is TRBJ2-7; 7 bases line up with TRBD2. The length of the CDR3 is 14 residues. V was clipped by 6 bases and J by 6 bases; unmatched bases: 11. Germline-derived CDR1 and CDR2 are ENHRY and SYGVKD. CDR3 sequence reads: CAISDSGGVREQYF. The CDR3 DNA reads TGTGCCATCAGCGATTCTGGGGGGGTACGCGAGCAGTACTTC.

The chain joins TRBV28 to TRBJ1-1; D is uncertain. CDR1 is MDHEN, CDR2 SYDVKM, per germline. Trimming pared 1 base from V and 6 bases from J, leaving 18 bases between. The CDR3 is 16 residues long. CDR3 sequence (DNA): TGTGCCAGCAGTTTATCTGTTCCTACGTGGATTTCTGAAGCTTTCTTT. This gives the protein CASSLSVPTWISEAFF.

This chain uses TRBV11-2 with TRBJ2-7; maybe TRBD1 (6 bases). This CDR3 spans 15 amino acids. Trimming cost V 5 bases and J 4 bases, with 18 bases left between them. Germline V gives CDR1 SGHAT, CDR2 FQNNGV. Here the CDR3 reads CASSLLQGRVYEQYF. CDR3 nucleotide sequence: TGTGCCAGCAGCCTACTACAGGGAAGGGTTTACGAGCAGTACTTC.

This chain uses TRBV30 with TRBJ2-1; 9 nucleotides align to TRBD2. V dropped 4 bases and J dropped 8; count of bases not matched to a gene: 9. The CDR3 length is 14 residues. Germline V lookup: CDR1 GTSNPN, CDR2 SVGIG (reference sequence). CDR3 sequence (DNA): TGTGCCTGGATATCGGGCGGGAGGGGCGATGAGCAGTTCTTC. It translates to CAWISGGRGDEQFF.

The chain uses TRBV4-2 and TRBJ1-1, with D possibly matching TRBD1 (6 bases). V lost 2 bases, J lost 0 bases, and 16 bases lay in between. The length of the CDR3 is 17 residues. Per the germline V gene, CDR1 is LGHNA and CDR2 is YNFKEQ. CDR3 sequence (DNA): TGTGCCAGCAGCCAAAATTCCCGGGACAACATGAACACTGAAGCTTTCTTT. Its translation: CASSQNSRDNMNTEAFF.

The chain combines TRBV5-1 with TRBJ2-7; possible D gene TRBD2, 6 bases. The V gene lost 4 bases and the J gene lost 6 bases, with 23 bases spanning the gap. Germline-derived CDR1 and CDR2 are SGHRS and YFSETQ. The CDR3 is 16 residues long. The CDR3, as DNA: TGCGCCAGCAGCGTGAATCTAGCGTACCCACGTACCGAGCAGTACTTC. Amino acid sequence: CASSVNLAYPRTEQYF.

This rearrangement joins TRBV4-1 to TRBJ1-3; D gene ambiguous. V was clipped by 2 bases and J by 9 bases, with 11 bases between them. The germline V gene has CDR1 MGHRA and CDR2 YSYEKL. The CDR3 extends over 13 amino acids. CDR3 sequence: CASSQFVSSTIYF. The DNA of the CDR3 is TGCGCCAGCAGCCAATTCGTTTCAAGCACCATATATTTT.

The chain combines TRBV5-1 with TRBJ2-6; D gene uncertain. Trimming removed 4 bases from V and 0 bases from J, with 8 bases in between. The germline V gene encodes CDR1 SGHRS and CDR2 YFSETQ. CDR3 length equals 15 residues. CDR3 sequence (DNA): TGCGCCAGCAGCATGGACGGCTCTGGGGCCAACGTCCTGACTTTC. Translated, it gives CASSMDGSGANVLTF.

The rearrangement joins TRBV6-1 to TRBJ2-6; tentative D call: TRBD1 (6 bases). CDR1 MNHNS and CDR2 SASEGT come from the germline V gene. This CDR3 region has 15 residues. Trimming left V 8 bases short and J 4 bases short, with 15 bases between. The CDR3 loop is CASLTSGAGANVLTF. The CDR3 bases are TGTGCCAGCCTCACCTCAGGGGCAGGGGCCAACGTCCTGACTTTC.

Worth noting for this clone: The same CDR3 is also encoded by other DNA sequences in this sample. The chain combines TRBV27 with TRBJ2-2; D is unclear. There are 14 residues in the CDR3. The V end was cut by 2 bases, the J end by 1 base, with 5 bases between. The germline CDR1 and CDR2 sequences are MNHEY and SMNVEV (reference sequence). The CDR3 loop reads CASSLTRNTGELFF. The CDR3 DNA reads TGTGCCAGCAGTTTAACTCGGAACACCGGGGAGCTGTTTTTT.

Worth noting for this clone: This sample also contains other DNA sequences that code for the same CDR3. The chain carries TRBV5-1 and TRBJ2-3, with 7 positions matching TRBD1. Germline assignment: CDR1 SGHRS and CDR2 YFSETQ. V gave up 4 bases and J gave up 2 bases; unmatched junction bases: 4. The length of the CDR3 is 14 residues. Written as DNA, the CDR3 is TGCGCCAGCAGCCCGGGACAGTACACAGATACGCAGTATTTT. Protein sequence: CASSPGQYTDTQYF.

This clone was found once. V is TRBV4-2 and J is TRBJ1-5, with D possibly being TRBD1 (5 bases). The CDR3 is 15 residues long. The germline CDR1 and CDR2 sequences are LGHNA and YNFKEQ. Trimming removed 5 bases from V and 5 bases from J, with 16 bases in between. Written as DNA, the CDR3 is TGTGCCAGCAGCTTAGGGACGGTGGGAGATCAGCCCCAGCATTTT. Amino acid sequence: CASSLGTVGDQPQHF.

The chain links TRBV27 to TRBJ2-1; 7 bases map to TRBD2. CDR1 is MNHEY, CDR2 SMNVEV, per germline (reference sequence). The CDR3 contains 15 residues. The V gene end was trimmed by 7 bases and the J gene end by 11 bases; junction bases not matched to a gene: 17. The CDR3 sequence is CASTARVAGPNQQFF. For the CDR3, the DNA is TGTGCCAGCACCGCTCGGGTAGCGGGCCCGAACCAGCAGTTCTTC.

J is TRBJ2-2 and V is TRBV14; tentatively, D is TRBD1 (5 bases). The CDR3 runs to 13 residues. Germline assignment: CDR1 SGHDN and CDR2 FVKESK. With 2 bases removed from V and 4 bases from J, the gap between germline ends came to 5 bases. The CDR3 sequence: CASSQQGTGELFF. The CDR3 DNA is TGTGCCAGCAGCCAACAGGGCACCGGGGAGCTGTTTTTT.

This clone was counted once. The chain links TRBV28 to TRBJ1-2; the D is unclear. There are 14 residues in the CDR3. Germline CDR1 is MDHEN and CDR2 is SYDVKM. V lost 0 bases and J 2 bases, leaving 7 bases between the germline ends. The CDR3 loop is CASSLWGENYGYTF. For the CDR3, the DNA is TGTGCCAGCAGTTTATGGGGAGAGAACTATGGCTACACCTTC.

This chain uses TRBV7-2 with TRBJ2-2; 7 bases are a match to TRBD2. CDR3 length: 15 amino acids. V gave up 0 bases and J gave up 7 bases; unmatched junction bases: 5. The germline V gene encodes CDR1 SGHTA and CDR2 FQGNSA. CDR3 nucleotides: TGTGCCAGCAGCTTAGCAGTTTCGGGAGGCGGGGAGCTGTTTTTT. Protein product: CASSLAVSGGGELFF.

V and J are TRBV7-2 and TRBJ2-1; 9 bases map to TRBD1. The V and J ends lost 1 base and 4 bases, in that order; junction bases with no gene match: 2. Germline-derived CDR1 and CDR2 are SGHTA and FQGNSA. The CDR3 extends over 15 amino acids. The CDR3 DNA sequence: TGTGCCAGCAGCTTAGACAGGGGGCTATACAATGAGCAGTTCTTC. Encoded protein: CASSLDRGLYNEQFF.

The chain combines TRBV7-2 with TRBJ2-7, with TRBD1 matching over 8 bases. Germline-derived CDR1 and CDR2 are SGHTA and FQGNSA. Trimming at V came to 5 bases and at J to 3 bases, leaving 9 bases not matched to a gene. This CDR3 comprises 15 residues. CDR3 in amino acids: CASSRSGTGYYEQYF. CDR3 in DNA: TGTGCCAGCAGCCGCTCCGGGACAGGATACTACGAGCAGTACTTC.

The chain joins TRBV6-6 to TRBJ1-3; 10 nucleotides align to TRBD1. CDR3 length: 15 amino acids. The trim removed 5 bases at V and 4 bases at J, leaving 5 bases unmatched. Germline-derived CDR1 and CDR2 are MNHNY and SVGAGI (reference sequence). The CDR3 DNA reads as TGTGCCAGCAGTCGGGACAGGGGCTTGGGAAACACCATATATTTT. This gives the protein CASSRDRGLGNTIYF.

This clone was counted once. V and J are TRBV27 and TRBJ1-5, with D possibly TRBD1 on 5 matching bases. Per the germline V gene, CDR1 is MNHEY and CDR2 is SMNVEV (reference sequence). The CDR3 contains 15 residues. Trimming removed 5 bases at V and 0 bases at J, with 11 bases between. CDR3 in amino acids: CASSPRGYSNQPQHF. CDR3 in DNA: TGTGCCAGCAGTCCCCGGGGGTATAGCAATCAGCCCCAGCATTTT.

The chain uses TRBV16 and TRBJ2-3; tentative D call: TRBD1 (6 bases). The V end lost 4 bases, the J end lost 6 bases, and 14 bases lay between the germline ends. CDR3 length: 14 amino acids. CDR1 and CDR2 from the germline V gene are KGHSY and FQNENV. CDR3 DNA: TGTGCCAGCAGCCGGGGGCGGAATGAGGATACGCAGTATTTT. Its translation: CASSRGRNEDTQYF.

The rearrangement uses TRBV29-1 and TRBJ2-1; 10 bases map to TRBD2. The CDR3 runs to 15 residues. Per germline, CDR1 SQVTM and CDR2 ANQGSEA. With V trimmed by 4 bases and J by 7 bases, 10 bases remained unmatched. The CDR3 spells CSVGGSSGSLNEQFF. CDR3 nucleotides: TGCAGCGTTGGGGGGTCTAGCGGGAGCTTAAATGAGCAGTTCTTC.

This chain uses TRBV28 with TRBJ1-2, with D possibly being TRBD1 (6 bases). Trimming shortened V by 2 bases and J by 2 bases, and 9 bases separated the two germline ends. Germline values: CDR1 MDHEN, CDR2 SYDVKM. This CDR3 has 14 residues. The CDR3 reads CASSLDRTNYGYTF. The CDR3 DNA follows: TGTGCCAGCAGTTTAGACAGGACGAACTATGGCTACACCTTC.

V is TRBV19 and J is TRBJ2-6; D may be TRBD2 (5 bases). The CDR3 is made up of 16 amino acids. Germline V lookup: CDR1 LNHDA, CDR2 SQIVND (reference sequence). Trimming took 6 bases from V and 0 from J, leaving 12 bases between them. The CDR3 sequence: CASRRWTDSGANVLTF. The CDR3 DNA sequence: TGTGCCAGTAGGAGGTGGACTGACTCTGGGGCCAACGTCCTGACTTTC.

The chain links TRBV28 to TRBJ1-4; D may be TRBD1 (6 bases). There are 12 residues in the CDR3. V lost 11 bases to trimming and J lost 8 bases, with 15 bases between them. Germline assignment: CDR1 MDHEN and CDR2 SYDVKM. The CDR3 spells CAAQGGDEKLFF. The CDR3 nucleotides read TGTGCCGCACAGGGTGGGGACGAAAAACTGTTTTTT. Complete variable domain (other parts from reference TRBV28 and TRBJ1-4): DVKVTQSSRYLVKRTGEKVFLECVQDMDHENMFWYRQDPGLGLRLIYFSYDVKMKEKGDIPEGYSVSREKKERFSLILESASTNQTSMYLCAAQGGDEKLFFGSGTQLSVL.